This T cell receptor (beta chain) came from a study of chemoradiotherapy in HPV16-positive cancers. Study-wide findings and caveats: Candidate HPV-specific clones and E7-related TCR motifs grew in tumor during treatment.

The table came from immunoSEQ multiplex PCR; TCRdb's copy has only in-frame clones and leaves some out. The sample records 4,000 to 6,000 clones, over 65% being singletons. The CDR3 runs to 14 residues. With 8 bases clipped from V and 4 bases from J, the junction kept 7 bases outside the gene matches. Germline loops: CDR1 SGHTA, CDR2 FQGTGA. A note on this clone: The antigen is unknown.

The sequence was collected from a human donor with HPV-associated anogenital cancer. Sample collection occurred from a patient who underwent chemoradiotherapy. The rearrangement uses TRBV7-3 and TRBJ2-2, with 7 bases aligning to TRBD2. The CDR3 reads CASRASGATGELFF. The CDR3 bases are TGTGCCAGCCGAGCAAGCGGGGCCACCGGGGAGCTGTTTTTT.